Listed below are T cell receptor beta chains from one sample, sequenced in a study of cytomegalovirus exposure and HLA in healthy donors. Data came from immunoSEQ multiplex PCR; TCRdb stores just in-frame clones and leaves some out. The sample comprises approximately 180,000 clones, 70% to 90% of which are singletons, and around 2.4% rests with the top ten. Sequencing was done on a sample of PBMCs. The receptors originated from a woman between 25 and 40 years old in good health and CMV-seronegative. Each CDR3 is given with its conserved first and last residue. The D gene is left open where the match is weak. Clone size is stated in some rows and not others, as once, few, many or a class when expanded.

D gene	V gene	clone size	J gene	CDR3 DNA	CDR3 protein
TRBD1	TRBV13	-	TRBJ1-6	TGTGCCAGCAGCTTAGGCCTTAAACAGGGGAGTTGGAGAAATTCACCCCTCCACTTT	CASSLGLKQGSWRNSPLHF
-	TRBV11-1	-	TRBJ1-2	TGTGCCAGCAGCTTGGCGGCTGAAAATGGCTACACCTTC	CASSLAAENGYTF
TRBD1	TRBV5-4	medium-sized	TRBJ2-7	TGTGCCAGCAGCGGAGGGGCAGGGGGCACCTACGAGCAGTACTTC	CASSGGAGGTYEQYF
TRBD2	TRBV6-5	-	TRBJ2-3	TGTGCCAGCAGTAGACTAGCGGGAGTAACAGATACGCAGTATTTT	CASSRLAGVTDTQYF
TRBD1	TRBV9	-	TRBJ1-3	TGTGCCAGCAGCGCGGACAGGGGTATTTCTGGAAACACCATATATTTT	CASSADRGISGNTIYF
TRBD2	TRBV11-2	-	TRBJ2-2	TGTGCCAGCAGCCTCCTCAGCGGGGCCCCCACCGGGGAGCTGTTTTTT	CASSLLSGAPTGELFF
TRBD1	TRBV5-1	-	TRBJ2-4	TGCGCCAGCAGCGGGGACAGGGATGCCAAAAACAGTCAGTACTTC	CASSGDRDAKNSQYF
-	TRBV28	few	TRBJ1-1	TGTGCCAGCAGTTCCGTTAGGGGCCGGCTGGACGAAGCTTTCTTT	CASSSVRGRLDEAFF
TRBD2	TRBV28	-	TRBJ2-7	TGTGCCACAACCTCCTCCGGGGGGGAGCAGTACTTC	CATTSSGGEQYF
-	TRBV10-1	-	TRBJ2-2	TGCGCCAGCAGTGAGGAGAAAGCCGGGGAGCTGTTTTTT	CASSEEKAGELFF
TRBD1	TRBV4-3	-	TRBJ1-2	TGCGCCAGCAGCCAGACCGACAGGGGATTTGGCTACACCTTC	CASSQTDRGFGYTF
-	TRBV6-5	-	TRBJ2-7	TGTGCCAGCAGTTTTTCCTCTCACTCAGGTTACGAGCAGTACTTC	CASSFSSHSGYEQYF
TRBD2	TRBV4-1	-	TRBJ2-3	TGCGCCAGCAGCTACTACTCCGGGACCCACTCACCGGGGGGTACGCAGTATTTT	CASSYYSGTHSPGGTQYF
-	TRBV30	-	TRBJ1-1	TGTGCCCGGACAAGGGGGAACACTGAAGCTTTCTTT	CARTRGNTEAFF
-	TRBV6-1	-	TRBJ2-1	TGTGCCAGCAGTGGAATGGCAGGGTCGAGGCTGCTTTTTGGTGAGCAGTTCTTC	CASSGMAGSRLLFGEQFF
TRBD1	TRBV19	once	TRBJ2-2	TGTGCCAGTAGCGAACAGGGGGCCGGGGAGCTGTTTTTT	CASSEQGAGELFF
TRBD1	TRBV10-3	-	TRBJ1-4	TGTGCCCTCAGGGGGGACAGGGATGAAAAACTGTTTTTT	CALRGDRDEKLFF
-	TRBV7-9	-	TRBJ2-2	TGTGCCAGCATACCAGGCGATCTGAACACCGGGGAGCTGTTTTTT	CASIPGDLNTGELFF
-	TRBV2	-	TRBJ1-4	TGTGCCAGCAGCGCCCAGGGCCCAACTAATGAAAAACTGTTTTTT	CASSAQGPTNEKLFF
TRBD2	TRBV2	once	TRBJ2-7	TGTGCCAGCAGTGAATTCTCTAGCGGGGCAAAAAACGAGCAGTACTTC	CASSEFSSGAKNEQYF
-	TRBV6-6	once	TRBJ2-7	TGTGCCAGCAGTGCCCAGGGTAACTACGAGCAGTACTTC	CASSAQGNYEQYF
-	TRBV5-6	once	TRBJ2-3	TGTGCCAGCAGCTCTCGCGCAGATACGCAGTATTTT	CASSSRADTQYF
-	TRBV19	-	TRBJ1-5	TGTGCCAGTAGTTCGGGTCTCCACCAGCAAAATCAGCCCCAGCATTTT	CASSSGLHQQNQPQHF
-	TRBV11-3	-	TRBJ2-2	TGTGCCAGCAGCTCTACAGAGCCCGGGGAGCTGTTTTTT	CASSSTEPGELFF
TRBD1	TRBV7-9	-	TRBJ1-6	TGTGCCAGCAGCGCCGGACAGGGTAATTCACCCCTCCACTTT	CASSAGQGNSPLHF
-	TRBV25-1	-	TRBJ1-6	TGTGCCAGCGGGGAGAGCTCCTATAATTCACCCCTCCACTTT	CASGESSYNSPLHF
TRBD2	TRBV11-2	-	TRBJ2-7	TGTGCCAGCAGCTTCCCGGGACTAGCCTACGAGCAGTACTTC	CASSFPGLAYEQYF
TRBD1	TRBV6-5	-	TRBJ2-7	TGTGCCAGCAGGCCGGGACAGGGGGCTTACGAGCAGTACTTC	CASRPGQGAYEQYF